Below are 20 T cell receptor beta chains sequenced from a single sample in a study of T-cell reconstitution after alpha-beta-depleted transplantation in children. The authors prepared the TCRbeta library with unique molecular identifiers. MiXCR, applied by TCRdb to the PCR reads, yields one record per CDR3 protein. The sample shows approximately 630,000 distinct CDR3 sequences, 13% of them seen only once. This specimen consisted of PBMCs, obtained before TCRalphabeta/CD19-depleted stem cell transplant. These receptors were collected from a girl aged 2-10 years with congenital amegakaryocytic thrombocytopenia, due to receive a stem cell transplant.

Only a few counts were recorded for this clonotype. The J gene is TRBJ1-2, the V gene TRBV7-2, with unresolved D. CDR1 is SGHTA, CDR2 FQGNSA, per germline. Trimming left V 4 bases short and J 8 bases short, with 11 bases between. This CDR3 has 12 residues. CDR3 DNA: TGTGCCAGCAGCTACAACCGAAAAGGCTACACCTTC. Translation: CASSYNRKGYTF.

The V call is TRBV7-2, the J call TRBJ2-7; D is perhaps TRBD2 (5 bases). The CDR3 runs to 15 residues. CDR1 SGHTA and CDR2 FQGNSA come from the germline V gene. Trimming shortened V by 5 bases and J by 3 bases, and 17 bases separated the two germline ends. In DNA form, the CDR3 reads TGTGCCAGCAGCGTCTCGTTAGCGCAGCACTACGAGCAGTACTTC. This codes for CASSVSLAQHYEQYF.

This clonotype was seen repeatedly, ten times or more. The gene calls are TRBV11-2 and TRBJ2-1, with 12 bases that match TRBD2. Germline trimming cut 5 bases from V and 0 bases from J; bases unmatched to any gene: 11. The CDR3 runs to 19 residues. Germline V lookup: CDR1 SGHAT, CDR2 FQNNGV. The CDR3, as DNA: TGTGCCAGCAGCGGAGAGACTAGCGGGAGTTACAGCTCCTACAATGAGCAGTTCTTC. Amino acid sequence: CASSGETSGSYSSYNEQFF.

This clonotype has ten or more counts. The chain carries TRBV9 and TRBJ2-2; D gene uncertain. Between the trimmed V and J ends, which lost 4 bases and 6 bases, there was a span of 19 bases. The CDR3 length is 16 residues. Per the germline V gene, CDR1 is SGDLS and CDR2 is YYNGEE. The CDR3 DNA reads TGTGCCAGCAGCTCCCATCCGTTTGGGCCCCCCGGGGAGCTGTTTTTT. Protein product: CASSSHPFGPPGELFF.

This sequence joins TRBV14 and TRBJ2-1; no clear D. Germline loops: CDR1 SGHDN, CDR2 FVKESK. V was clipped by 4 bases and J by 0 bases, with 10 bases between them. CDR3 length: 15 amino acids. CDR3 amino acids: CASSPFFSSYNEQFF. The CDR3 DNA follows: TGTGCCAGCAGCCCCTTTTTTAGCTCCTACAATGAGCAGTTCTTC.

Concerning this clonotype: This clone may be a read error of a much larger clone one base away. This chain uses TRBV6-1 with TRBJ2-5, with D possibly TRBD2 on 5 matching bases. Looked up from germline, CDR1 is MNHNS and CDR2 is SASEGT. CDR3 length: 14 amino acids. The CDR3 nucleotides read TGTGCCAGCAGTATCGGCGGGTTTACGGAGACCCAGGACTTC. This translates into CASSIGGFTETQDF.

This clonotype was observed a handful of times. This chain links TRBV4-2 with TRBJ2-4, with 11 bases fitting TRBD2. Germline lookup yields CDR1 LGHNA and CDR2 YNFKEQ. Unmatched junction bases numbered 3, after V lost 4 bases and J lost 1 base. The CDR3 spans 16 residues. The CDR3 sequence: CASSPGLAEAKNIQYF. In nucleotides, the CDR3 is TGTGCCAGCAGCCCGGGACTAGCGGAGGCCAAAAACATTCAGTACTTC.

V usage is TRBV5-6 and J usage is TRBJ2-3, with TRBD2 matching over 10 bases. V gave up 4 bases and J gave up 7 bases; unmatched junction bases: 15. The germline V gene has CDR1 SGHDT and CDR2 YYEEEE. The CDR3 has 17 amino acids. CDR3 sequence (DNA): TGTGCCAGCAGCGCCAAACCTAGCGGGAGTAGTCGGAATACGCAGTATTTT. Protein product: CASSAKPSGSSRNTQYF. Full variable domain (missing parts from reference TRBV5-6 and TRBJ2-3): DAGVTQSPTHLIKTRGQQVTLRCSPKSGHDTVSWYQQALGQGPQFIFQYYEEEERQRGNFPDRFSGHQFPNYSSELNVNALLLGDSALYLCASSAKPSGSSRNTQYFGPGTRLTVL.

This chain's CDR3 is CATSKSSGALGIQDTQYF. The DNA for the CDR3 is TGTGCCACCAGCAAGTCGTCAGGGGCGTTAGGGATCCAAGATACGCAGTATTTT. The chain joins TRBV15 to TRBJ2-3, with a possible D match to TRBD1 (6 bases). V was cut by 4 bases and J by 5 bases, with 25 bases left in between. Germline values: CDR1 LNHNV, CDR2 YYDKDF (reference sequence). This CDR3 has 18 amino acids.

The sample holds many counts of this clonotype. This chain uses TRBV27 with TRBJ2-7; D uncertain. The germline V gene has CDR1 MNHEY and CDR2 SMNVEV (reference sequence). The CDR3 extends over 15 amino acids. Trimming stripped 2 bases from V and 0 bases from J, with 11 bases between. CDR3 in DNA: TGTGCCAGCAGTTTAAGTAGCTTTGGCTCCTACGAGCAGTACTTC. As protein: CASSLSSFGSYEQYF.

In its sample, this clonotype was seen many times. V is TRBV18 and J is TRBJ1-1; D not resolved. Germline values: CDR1 KGHSH, CDR2 LQKENI. This CDR3 spans 14 amino acids. V was pared by 2 bases and J by 8 bases, with 15 bases between. CDR3 sequence reads: CASSPAVSTEEAFF. Here the CDR3 DNA reads TGTGCCAGCTCACCAGCGGTATCGACGGAGGAAGCTTTCTTT. Looking up the rest from reference TRBV18 and TRBJ1-1 gives the full variable domain: NAGVMQNPRHLVRRRGQEARLRCSPMKGHSHVYWYRQLPEEGLKFMVYLQKENIIDESGMPKERFSAEFPKEGPSILRIQQVVRGDSAAYFCASSPAVSTEEAFFGQGTRLTVV.

This clonotype was found a few times. This chain joins TRBV3-1 and TRBJ1-1; D remains ambiguous. The CDR3 spans 12 residues. V dropped 1 base and J dropped 8 bases, with 8 bases sitting between them. Germline assignment: CDR1 LGHDT and CDR2 YNNKEL (reference sequence). This CDR3 is CASSQVNREAFF. CDR3 sequence (DNA): TGTGCCAGCAGCCAAGTGAACAGAGAAGCTTTCTTT.

The V gene is TRBV5-1, the J gene TRBJ1-2; 7 bases are shared with TRBD1. Germline V lookup: CDR1 SGHRS, CDR2 YFSETQ. The CDR3 contains 14 residues. V gave up 3 bases and J gave up 5 bases; unmatched junction bases: 7. This CDR3 reads CASSSGQPYYGYTF. For the CDR3, the DNA is TGCGCCAGCAGCTCGGGACAGCCCTATTATGGCTACACCTTC.

The chain employs TRBV9 and TRBJ2-2; D ambiguous. Germline V lookup: CDR1 SGDLS, CDR2 YYNGEE. Deletions cut 4 bases from V and 0 bases from J, with 10 bases between. CDR3 length: 15 amino acids. CDR3 loop: CASSPSSPNTGELFF. CDR3 bases: TGTGCCAGCAGCCCTAGTAGCCCGAACACCGGGGAGCTGTTTTTT.

The table lists this clonotype with a few counts. The chain combines TRBV12-3 or TRBV12-4 with TRBJ2-7; TRBD1 matches 8 bases. The V segment lost 6 bases and the J segment 7 bases; nucleotides outside the gene matches: 8. This CDR3 is 13 amino acids long. CDR3 protein: CASRSPRGPEQYF. The CDR3 coding sequence is TGTGCCAGCAGATCCCCCAGGGGGCCAGAGCAGTACTTC.

This clonotype was detected many times. J is TRBJ2-7 and V is TRBV20-1; 13 nucleotides match TRBD2. V shed 4 bases, J shed 6 bases, and the junction held 12 bases outside the gene matches. The CDR3 loop spans 16 amino acids. Germline loops: CDR1 DFQATT, CDR2 SNEGSKA (reference sequence). The CDR3 region is CSATPSGLAGSSEQYF. CDR3 in DNA: TGCAGTGCTACCCCCTCGGGACTAGCGGGAAGTAGCGAGCAGTACTTC.

V and J are TRBV12-3 or TRBV12-4 and TRBJ1-4; a possible D gene is TRBD1 (6 bases). CDR3 length: 14 amino acids. V lost 5 bases and J 6 bases, leaving 13 bases between the germline ends. The CDR3 sequence is CASSTESGDEKLFF. CDR3 nucleotide sequence: TGTGCCAGCAGTACAGAATCAGGGGATGAAAAACTGTTTTTT.

At least ten counts were recorded for this clonotype. V is TRBV5-1 and J is TRBJ2-1; D unresolved. V dropped 3 bases and J dropped 1 base, with 11 bases sitting between them. Germline CDR1 and CDR2: SGHRS and YFSETQ. The CDR3 has 15 residues. The CDR3 nucleotides read TGCGCCAGCAGCTCCCTCTTTCGGTCCTACAATGAGCAGTTCTTC. It encodes CASSSLFRSYNEQFF.

On this clonotype: A much larger clone is a single base away; this may be a read error. The chain joins TRBV28 to TRBJ1-1, with a possible D match to TRBD1 (5 bases). The CDR3 is 16 amino acids. With 3 bases removed from V and 7 bases from J, the gap between germline ends came to 21 bases. The germline CDR1 and CDR2 sequences are MDHEN and SYDVKM. The CDR3 DNA follows: TGTGCCAGCAGTTTGGGGGAGAATCCAGGGAACTATGAAGCTTTCTTT. Protein: CASSLGENPGNYEAFF.

The chain joins TRBV6-2 or TRBV6-3 to TRBJ2-1, with D possibly TRBD2 on 6 matching bases. Trimming cost V 6 bases and J 6 bases, with 18 bases left between them. Germline loops: CDR1 MNHEY, CDR2 SVGEGT. This CDR3 is 15 amino acids long. CDR3 loop: CASSRPVVGGNEQFF. DNA of the CDR3: TGTGCCAGCAGCCGGCCGGTTGTGGGGGGCAATGAGCAGTTCTTC.